Reported below is one TCR beta chain. The sample belongs to a study of T cells in Graves' hyperthyroidism and ophthalmopathy. TCR beta CDR3 sequences were amplified from RNA transcripts. First-round RT-PCR with HTBI primers amplified the TCR CDR3 region. TCRdb re-called the multiplex PCR reads through MiXCR, storing one row per CDR3 protein. The sample shows 660,000 or so distinct CDR3 sequences, roughly 46% of them seen only once. Sequencing used peripheral blood or thyroid tissue (not recorded which). The clonotype was recovered from an adult man with Graves' disease, either hyperthyroidism or ophthalmopathy (not recorded which).

The CDR3 sequence is CASSLSFAGNTEAFF. In DNA form, the CDR3 reads TGTGCCAGCAGCTTGTCTTTTGCGGGGAACACTGAAGCTTTCTTT. The J gene is TRBJ1-1, the V gene TRBV2; D not certain. In germline, CDR1 is SNHLY, CDR2 FYNNEI. Trimming took off 6 bases at V and 1 base at J, with 15 bases between the two ends. This CDR3 spans 15 amino acids.